This passage covers 29 T cell receptor beta chains from one sample sequenced in a study of blood T cell repertoires in COVID-19. Libraries were prepared by immunoSEQ multiplex PCR; TCRdb keeps only in-frame clonotypes and omits some of them. The table lists tens of thousands of clones, roughly 82% of them singletons, with about 12% in the top ten. Sequenced sample: peripheral blood. These receptors were taken from a human donor in a cohort sampled during active COVID-19.

The rearrangement links TRBV12-3 or TRBV12-4 to TRBJ2-7, with TRBD2 as a possible D gene (7 bases). CDR3 length: 12 amino acids. V shed 2 bases and J shed 8 bases, with 10 bases lying between them. The CDR3 region is CASSLSGGQQYF. As DNA, the CDR3 is TGTGCCAGCAGTTTATCGGGGGGCCAGCAGTACTTC.

This chain links TRBV5-1 with TRBJ2-2; TRBD2 might be the D (6 bases). This CDR3 region has 14 residues. Trimming took off 3 bases at V and 6 bases at J, with 12 bases between the two ends. Per the germline V gene, CDR1 is SGHRS and CDR2 is YFSETQ. DNA of the CDR3: TGCGCCAGCAGCTCTCCTAGCGAGGCCGGGGAGCTGTTTTTT. It yields the protein CASSSPSEAGELFF.

This chain links TRBV9 with TRBJ2-3; D may be TRBD1 (5 bases). Trimming pared 3 bases from V and 1 base from J, leaving 12 bases between. The CDR3 has 15 amino acids. Germline CDR1 is SGDLS and CDR2 is YYNGEE. CDR3: CASSAIQGGTDTQYF. CDR3 coding DNA: TGTGCCAGCAGCGCGATTCAGGGTGGCACAGATACGCAGTATTTT. Using reference TRBV9 and TRBJ2-3 for the parts outside the CDR3, the full variable domain is DSGVTQTPKHLITATGQRVTLRCSPRSGDLSVYWYQQSLDQGLQFLIQYYNGEERAKGNILERFSAQQFPDLHSELNLSSLELGDSALYFCASSAIQGGTDTQYFGPGTRLTVL.

The chain couples TRBV7-3 to TRBJ1-6, with 7 positions matching TRBD1. The J segment lost 6 bases and the V segment lost 4 bases, leaving 3 bases of the junction unmatched. Germline V gene sequence: CDR1 SGHTA, CDR2 FQGTGA. This CDR3 region has 14 residues. DNA of the CDR3: TGTGCCAGCAGCTCGGGACAGAGTAATTCACCCCTCCACTTT. Its protein product is CASSSGQSNSPLHF.

The chain couples TRBV24-1 to TRBJ2-1, with 11 bases that match TRBD2. CDR1 is KGHDR and CDR2 is SFDVKD in the germline V gene. The CDR3 loop spans 16 amino acids. V trimming: 4 bases; J trimming: 8 bases; junction bases outside the gene matches: 9. CDR3 amino acids: CATSDPGVAGGHEQFF. The CDR3 nucleotides are TGTGCCACCAGTGACCCCGGGGTAGCGGGAGGGCATGAGCAGTTCTTC.

This chain connects TRBV28 to TRBJ1-6, with TRBD1 matching over 9 bases. V lost 6 bases, J lost 5 bases, and 5 bases stayed unmatched. The CDR3 consists of 15 residues. Germline CDR1 is MDHEN and CDR2 is SYDVKM. The CDR3 spells CASSRGQGNNSPLHF. CDR3 coding DNA: TGTGCCAGCAGCCGGGGACAGGGTAATAATTCACCCCTCCACTTT.

The rearrangement links TRBV5-4 to TRBJ2-2, with no clear D. V lost 0 bases, J lost 4 bases, and 10 bases lay in between. Germline loops: CDR1 SGHNT, CDR2 YYREEE (reference sequence). CDR3 length equals 15 residues. The CDR3 loop is CASSLVAEGTGELFF. In DNA, the CDR3 is TGTGCCAGCAGCTTGGTCGCGGAAGGCACCGGGGAGCTGTTTTTT.

V and J are TRBV27 and TRBJ1-4; 8 positions match TRBD1. The ends lost 2 bases at V and 7 bases at J; junction bases unmatched: 9. This CDR3 has 16 residues. Germline loops: CDR1 MNHEY, CDR2 SMNVEV (reference sequence). The CDR3 sequence: CASSLDTGGSSEKLFF. The CDR3 nucleotides are TGTGCCAGCAGTTTAGATACAGGGGGATCTAGTGAAAAACTGTTTTTT.

A single count supports this clone. This CDR3 is CSVTKKGQGARELFF. CDR3 DNA sequence: TGCAGCGTCACAAAGAAGGGACAGGGGGCAAGGGAGCTGTTTTTT. The rearrangement joins TRBV29-1 to TRBJ2-2, with 12 positions matching TRBD1. V dropped 6 bases and J dropped 9; count of bases not matched to a gene: 11. Germline CDR1 reads SQVTM; CDR2 reads ANQGSEA. CDR3 length: 15 amino acids.

The chain has TRBV5-1 and TRBJ1-4; no firm D call. The CDR3 extends over 15 amino acids. The germline V gene has CDR1 SGHRS and CDR2 YFSETQ. Deletions cut 4 bases from V and 4 bases from J, with 14 bases between. The CDR3 here is CASSPGSGYNEKLFF. In nucleotides, the CDR3 is TGCGCCAGCAGCCCGGGGTCGGGGTATAATGAAAAACTGTTTTTT.

The rearrangement joins TRBV21-1 to TRBJ2-3; the tabulated D call, TRBD2, remains unverified against the DNA. TRBV21-1 is shown as a pseudogene. The CDR3 covers 19 residues. In nucleotides, the CDR3 is TGTGCCAGCAGCAAGACTAGCGGGGGGCCCTACCCCAGCACAGATACGCAGTATTTT. Translating it yields CASSKTSGGPYPSTDTQYF.

The chain joins TRBV30 to TRBJ2-1; D unclear. This CDR3 has 13 amino acids. The germline CDR1 and CDR2 sequences are GTSNPN and SVGIG (reference sequence). V lost 2 bases to trimming and J lost 2 bases, with 7 bases between them. The CDR3 here is CAWSTTPYNEQFF. In DNA form, the CDR3 reads TGTGCCTGGAGTACGACACCCTACAATGAGCAGTTCTTC.

The chain links TRBV3-1 (or the pseudogene TRBV3-2) to TRBJ2-7, with unresolved D. This CDR3 region has 13 residues. Germline-derived CDR1 and CDR2 are LGHDT and YNNKEL (reference sequence). The germline V and J ends were trimmed by 0 bases and 2 bases, with 5 bases remaining between them. CDR3 coding DNA: TGTGCCAGCAGCCAAGAACTCCCCTACGAGCAGTACTTC. Its translation is CASSQELPYEQYF.

The rearrangement joins TRBV29-1 to TRBJ1-1, with a weak D call TRBD1 (5 bases). V was clipped by 4 bases and J by 4 bases, with 10 bases between them. Germline V gives CDR1 SQVTM, CDR2 ANQGSEA. The CDR3 is 12 amino acids. This CDR3 reads CSVAQGGTEAFF. As DNA, the CDR3 is TGCAGCGTTGCGCAGGGAGGCACTGAAGCTTTCTTT.

Here the CDR3 reads CASSYGRARADTQYF. DNA of the CDR3: TGTGCCAGCAGTTATGGCAGGGCTCGCGCAGATACGCAGTATTTT. The chain couples TRBV6-5 to TRBJ2-3; maybe TRBD1 (5 bases). Germline CDR1 reads MNHEY; CDR2 reads SVGAGI. This CDR3 spans 15 amino acids. Between the trimmed V and J ends, which lost 3 bases and 4 bases, there was a span of 14 bases.

The rearrangement uses TRBV5-1 and TRBJ2-1; tentatively, D is TRBD2 (9 bases). Germline V gene data show CDR1 as SGHRS and CDR2 as YFSETQ. Trimming took 4 bases from V and 10 from J, leaving 21 bases between them. CDR3 length: 15 residues. CDR3 loop: CASSPGAGGDREQFF. The CDR3 coding sequence is TGCGCCAGCAGCCCCGGGGCGGGAGGGGACAGGGAGCAGTTCTTC.

The V and J genes are TRBV19 and TRBJ1-2; D gene ambiguous. The CDR3 totals 15 residues. From germline, CDR1 is LNHDA and CDR2 SQIVND (reference sequence). V was trimmed by 5 bases and J by 0 bases, leaving 13 bases between them. The CDR3 reads CASSLSSAANYGYTF. DNA for the CDR3: TGTGCCAGTAGTCTTAGCAGTGCAGCTAACTATGGCTACACCTTC.

The rearrangement uses TRBV7-3 and TRBJ2-7; 7 bases align to TRBD2. This CDR3 has 14 amino acids. V dropped 3 bases and J dropped 2; count of bases not matched to a gene: 4. Germline V gene data show CDR1 as SGHTA and CDR2 as FQGTGA. The CDR3 bases are TGTGCCAGCAGCTTTGGGGGAGGGGCCTACGAGCAGTACTTC. Residues: CASSFGGGAYEQYF.

The chain recombines TRBV12-5 with TRBJ2-5; the D gene is possibly TRBD1 (8 bases). Germline V gene sequence: CDR1 LGHNT, CDR2 FRNRAP. Trimming removed 1 base at V and 4 bases at J, with 16 bases between. CDR3 length: 16 amino acids. The DNA of the CDR3 is TGTGCTAGTGGTTTGGCCGAGGACAGGGAGGGAGAGACCCAGTACTTC. The encoded protein is CASGLAEDREGETQYF.

V and J are TRBV21-1 and TRBJ2-7; the table's D call of TRBD1 was not tested on the DNA. TRBV21-1 is classified as a pseudogene. The CDR3 totals 15 residues. The DNA of the CDR3 is TGTGCCAGCAGCAAAGATCCCCAGGGGATCCACGAGCAGTACTTC. Translation gives CASSKDPQGIHEQYF.

This clone was recorded a few times. This chain connects TRBV19 to TRBJ1-3; D remains ambiguous. The germline gives CDR1 LNHDA, CDR2 SQIVND (reference sequence). V dropped 2 bases and J dropped 0 bases, with 14 bases sitting between them. The CDR3 sequence is 17 residues long. CDR3 nucleotide sequence: TGTGCCAGTAGTATATCGCGGACTAGGAGCTCTGGAAACACCATATATTTT. It yields the protein CASSISRTRSSGNTIYF.

The chain combines TRBV7-2 with TRBJ2-1, with D perhaps matching TRBD2 (6 bases). V was cut by 2 bases and J by 5 bases, with 10 bases left in between. This CDR3 contains 14 residues. Germline V gene sequence: CDR1 SGHTA, CDR2 FQGNSA. This chain's CDR3 is CASSLYPGDNEQFF. The CDR3 region has the DNA TGTGCCAGCAGCTTATATCCGGGGGACAATGAGCAGTTCTTC. Full variable domain (rest looked up from reference TRBV7-2 and TRBJ2-1): GAGVSQSPSNKVTEKGKDVELRCDPISGHTALYWYRQSLGQGLEFLIYFQGNSAPDKSGLPSDRFSAERTGGSVSTLTIQRTQQEDSAVYLCASSLYPGDNEQFFGPGTRLTVL.

The chain combines TRBV9 with TRBJ2-7; 8 positions agree with TRBD1. CDR3 size: 13 residues. The trim removed 4 bases at V and 6 bases at J, leaving 6 bases unmatched. Germline V lookup: CDR1 SGDLS, CDR2 YYNGEE. DNA of the CDR3: TGTGCCAGCAGCTCAAGAACAGGGGGCGAGCAGTACTTC. It translates to CASSSRTGGEQYF.

This clone was counted a single time. The chain employs TRBV5-4 and TRBJ2-1; D perhaps matches TRBD1 (6 bases). V lost 3 bases to trimming and J lost 1 base, with 8 bases between them. Germline CDR1 SGHNT, CDR2 YYREEE (reference sequence). The CDR3 length is 14 residues. In nucleotides, the CDR3 is TGTGCCAGCAGCTCCAGGGGATCCTACAATGAGCAGTTCTTC. This encodes CASSSRGSYNEQFF.

V usage is TRBV15 and J usage is TRBJ1-3; no clear D. Germline V gene data show CDR1 as LNHNV and CDR2 as YYDKDF (reference sequence). The CDR3 length is 15 residues. V lost 5 bases and J lost 2, with 13 bases in between. The CDR3 is CATSGLSGTGNTIYF. The CDR3 DNA sequence: TGTGCCACCAGCGGTTTGAGCGGGACTGGAAACACCATATATTTT.

This clone was recorded a few times. The chain is built from TRBV28 and TRBJ2-7; tentatively, D is TRBD2 (6 bases). The CDR3 sequence is 14 residues long. Trimming cost V 6 bases and J 1 base, with 13 bases left between them. The germline V gene encodes CDR1 MDHEN and CDR2 SYDVKM. CDR3 sequence (DNA): TGTGCCAGCAGCTCCCCTAGCGAGTCCTACGAGCAGTACTTC. Amino acid sequence: CASSSPSESYEQYF.

The chain has TRBV29-1 and TRBJ2-7; no definite D call. Per germline, CDR1 SQVTM and CDR2 ANQGSEA. The CDR3 extends over 11 amino acids. V lost 6 bases and J lost 1, with 7 bases in between. This CDR3 is CSVALSYEQYF. CDR3 nucleotide sequence: TGCAGCGTCGCACTATCCTACGAGCAGTACTTC.

The chain is built from TRBV28 and TRBJ2-3; D unresolved. Germline lookup yields CDR1 MDHEN and CDR2 SYDVKM. This CDR3 region has 14 residues. The V end lost 3 bases, the J end lost 3 bases, and 10 bases lay between the germline ends. CDR3 nucleotides: TGTGCCAGCAGTTTTGCAGCACAGACAGATACGCAGTATTTT. The encoded protein is CASSFAAQTDTQYF.

The genes are TRBV18 and TRBJ2-6, with a weak D call TRBD1 (7 bases). CDR1 KGHSH and CDR2 LQKENI come from the germline V gene. Between the trimmed V and J ends, which lost 6 bases and 1 base, there was a span of 19 bases. There are 18 residues in the CDR3. This chain's CDR3 is CASSRVRDSTSGANVLTF. The CDR3 bases are TGTGCCAGCTCCAGAGTGCGGGACAGCACTTCTGGGGCCAACGTCCTGACTTTC.